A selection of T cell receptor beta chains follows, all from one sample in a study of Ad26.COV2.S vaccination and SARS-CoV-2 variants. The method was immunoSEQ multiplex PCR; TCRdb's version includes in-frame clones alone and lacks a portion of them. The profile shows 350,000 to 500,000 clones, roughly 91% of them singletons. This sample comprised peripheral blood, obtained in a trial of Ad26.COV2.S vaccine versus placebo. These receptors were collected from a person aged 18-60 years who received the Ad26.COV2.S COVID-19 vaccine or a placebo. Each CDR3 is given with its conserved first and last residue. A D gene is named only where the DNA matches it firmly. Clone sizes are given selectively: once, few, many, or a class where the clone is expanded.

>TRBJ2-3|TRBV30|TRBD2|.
CAWRGASGSYGTDTQYF
TGTGCCTGGAGAGGGGCTAGCGGGAGCTATGGCACAGATACGCAGTATTTT
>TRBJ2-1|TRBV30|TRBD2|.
CAWSGGLGAYNEQFF
TGTGCCTGGAGTGGGGGACTAGGGGCCTACAATGAGCAGTTCTTC
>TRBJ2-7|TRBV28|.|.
CASSSKPSGTFRPPYEQYF
TGTGCCAGCAGTTCCAAACCATCCGGGACTTTCCGCCCCCCCTACGAGCAGTACTTC
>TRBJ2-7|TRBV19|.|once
CASSKRRQGGDEQYF
TGTGCCAGTAGTAAGAGGCGACAGGGAGGGGACGAGCAGTACTTC
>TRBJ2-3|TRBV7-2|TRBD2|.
CASSFISGRESTDTQYF
TGTGCCAGCAGCTTTATTAGCGGGAGGGAGTCGACAGATACGCAGTATTTT
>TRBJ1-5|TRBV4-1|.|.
CASSPLPGQTNQPQHF
TGCGCCAGCAGCCCGCTTCCCGGACAGACCAATCAGCCCCAGCATTTT
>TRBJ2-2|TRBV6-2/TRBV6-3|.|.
CASSYPPKTGELFF
TGTGCCAGCAGTTACCCGCCCAAAACCGGGGAGCTGTTTTTT
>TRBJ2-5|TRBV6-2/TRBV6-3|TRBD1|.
CASSYLQGAGETQYF
TGTGCCAGCAGTTACCTACAGGGGGCAGGAGAGACCCAGTACTTC
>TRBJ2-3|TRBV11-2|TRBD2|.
CASSFRGLAGGTDTQYF
TGTGCCAGCAGCTTCCGGGGACTAGCGGGTGGCACAGATACGCAGTATTTT
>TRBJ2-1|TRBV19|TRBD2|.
CASSIGRLAGGGTYNEQFF
TGTGCCAGTAGTATTGGAAGACTAGCGGGAGGGGGGACCTACAATGAGCAGTTCTTC
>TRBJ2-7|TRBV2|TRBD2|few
CASRGLTGLAGTYEQYF
TGTGCCAGCAGAGGACTAACCGGACTAGCGGGAACCTACGAGCAGTACTTC
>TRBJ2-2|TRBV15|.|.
CATSRDPRGAGELFF
TGTGCCACCAGCAGAGATCCAAGGGGAGCCGGGGAGCTGTTTTTT
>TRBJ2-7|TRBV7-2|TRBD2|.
CASSPLRSGGTYEQYF
TGTGCCAGCAGCCCACTAAGGAGCGGGGGGACCTACGAGCAGTACTTC
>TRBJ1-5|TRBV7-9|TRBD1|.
CASSELQGAPQHF
TGTGCCAGCAGCGAACTGCAGGGGGCGCCCCAGCATTTT
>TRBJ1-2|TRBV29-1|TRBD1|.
CSVFSIPGTDYGYTF
TGCAGCGTCTTTTCAATTCCCGGGACAGATTATGGCTACACCTTC
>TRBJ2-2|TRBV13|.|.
CASSWGAGAGELFF
TGTGCCAGCAGCTGGGGGGCTGGGGCCGGGGAGCTGTTTTTT
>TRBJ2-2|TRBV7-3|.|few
CASSFRGPGELFF
TGTGCCAGCAGCTTTCGAGGGCCCGGGGAGCTGTTTTTT
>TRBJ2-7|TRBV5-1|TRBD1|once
CASSLQGAREQYF
TGCGCCAGCAGCTTACAGGGGGCGCGGGAGCAGTACTTC
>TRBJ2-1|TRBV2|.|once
CASKGAGDVEQFF
TGTGCCAGCAAAGGGGCAGGGGATGTTGAGCAGTTCTTC